The entry that follows covers one T cell receptor (beta chain) sequence. Its target is unknown. The sample originates from a study of shared clonotypes between healthy human individuals. Study results and limitations: Since donors were few, the genetic and exposure-history diversity represented was limited.

The authors ran unsorted PBMC replicate PCRs on 250 to 350 ng DNA, about 30,000 T cell genomes. Original processing notes: Filtering differed for immunoSEQ, which gave only junction sequences without quality scores. Profiled with immunoSEQ multiplex PCR; TCRdb holds only in-frame clones, not every one. D and trimming come from the DNA, and the V and J calls and clone size come from that table. The table records about 470,000 clones, about 85% of them present only once. The donors were all Caucasian adults (living in Nashville, Tennessee). This CDR3 contains 16 residues. CDR1 is SGHTA, CDR2 FQGNSA, per germline. The J segment lost 11 bases and the V segment lost 3 bases, leaving 9 bases of the junction unmatched.

The sequence came from a woman in her forties in good health. Some clones in this sample may be carry-over from other donors' samples. V and J are TRBV7-2 and TRBJ2-4, with TRBD2 matching over 14 bases. Source material: PBMCs. CDR3 protein: CASSFLSGTSGSLQYF. The CDR3, as DNA: TGTGCCAGCAGCTTCTTATCCGGGACTAGCGGGAGCCTTCAGTACTTC.